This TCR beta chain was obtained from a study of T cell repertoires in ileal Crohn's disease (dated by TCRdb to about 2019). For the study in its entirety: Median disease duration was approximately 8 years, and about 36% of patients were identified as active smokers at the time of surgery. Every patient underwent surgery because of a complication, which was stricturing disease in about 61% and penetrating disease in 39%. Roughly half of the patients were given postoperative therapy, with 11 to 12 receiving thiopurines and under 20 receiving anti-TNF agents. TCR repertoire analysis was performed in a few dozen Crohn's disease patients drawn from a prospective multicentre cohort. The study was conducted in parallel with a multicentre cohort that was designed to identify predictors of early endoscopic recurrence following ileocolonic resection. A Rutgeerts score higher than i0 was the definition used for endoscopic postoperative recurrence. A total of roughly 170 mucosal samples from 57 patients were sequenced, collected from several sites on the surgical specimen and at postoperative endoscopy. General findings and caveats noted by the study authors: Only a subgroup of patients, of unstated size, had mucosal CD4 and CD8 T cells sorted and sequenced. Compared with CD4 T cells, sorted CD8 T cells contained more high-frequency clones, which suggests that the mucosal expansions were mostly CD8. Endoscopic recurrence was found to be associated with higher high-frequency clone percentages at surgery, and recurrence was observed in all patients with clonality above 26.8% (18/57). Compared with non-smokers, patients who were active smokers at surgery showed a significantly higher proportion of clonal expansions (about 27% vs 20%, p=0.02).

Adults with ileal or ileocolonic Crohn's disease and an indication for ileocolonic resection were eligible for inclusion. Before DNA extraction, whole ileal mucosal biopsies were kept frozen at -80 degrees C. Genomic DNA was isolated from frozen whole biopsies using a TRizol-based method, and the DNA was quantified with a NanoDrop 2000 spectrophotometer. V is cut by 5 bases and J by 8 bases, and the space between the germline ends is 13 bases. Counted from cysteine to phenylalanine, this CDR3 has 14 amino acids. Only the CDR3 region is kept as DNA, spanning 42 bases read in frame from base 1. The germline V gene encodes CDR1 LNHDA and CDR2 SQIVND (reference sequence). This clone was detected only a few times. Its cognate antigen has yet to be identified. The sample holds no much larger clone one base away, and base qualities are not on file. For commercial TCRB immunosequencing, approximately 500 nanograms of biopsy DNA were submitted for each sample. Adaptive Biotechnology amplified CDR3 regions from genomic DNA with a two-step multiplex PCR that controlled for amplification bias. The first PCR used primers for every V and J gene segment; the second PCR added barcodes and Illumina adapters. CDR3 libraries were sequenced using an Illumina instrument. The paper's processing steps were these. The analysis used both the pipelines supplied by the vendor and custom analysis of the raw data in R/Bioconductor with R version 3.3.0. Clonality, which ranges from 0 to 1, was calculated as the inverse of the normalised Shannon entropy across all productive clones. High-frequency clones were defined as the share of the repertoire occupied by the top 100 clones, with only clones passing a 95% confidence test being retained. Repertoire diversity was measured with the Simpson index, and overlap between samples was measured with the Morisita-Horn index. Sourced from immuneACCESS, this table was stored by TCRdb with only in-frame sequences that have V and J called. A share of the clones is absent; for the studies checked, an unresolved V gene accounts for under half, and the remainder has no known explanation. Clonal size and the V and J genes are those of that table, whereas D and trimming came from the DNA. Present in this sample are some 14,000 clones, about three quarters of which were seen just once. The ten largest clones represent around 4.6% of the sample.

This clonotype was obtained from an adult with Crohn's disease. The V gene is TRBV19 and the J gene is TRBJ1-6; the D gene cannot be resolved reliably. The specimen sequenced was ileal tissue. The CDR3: CASSGRERYSPLHF. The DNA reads TGTGCCAGTAGTGGTCGGGAACGTTATTCACCCCTCCACTTT.